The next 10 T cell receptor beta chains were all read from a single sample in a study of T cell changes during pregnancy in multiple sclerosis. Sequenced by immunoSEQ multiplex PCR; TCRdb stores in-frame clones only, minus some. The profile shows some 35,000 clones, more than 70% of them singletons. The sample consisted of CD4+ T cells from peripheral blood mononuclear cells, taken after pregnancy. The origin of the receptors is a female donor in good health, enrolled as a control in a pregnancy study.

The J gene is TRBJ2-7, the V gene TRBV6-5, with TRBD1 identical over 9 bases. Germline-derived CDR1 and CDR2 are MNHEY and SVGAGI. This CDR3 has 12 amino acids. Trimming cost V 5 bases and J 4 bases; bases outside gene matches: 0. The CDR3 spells CASSDRGYEQYF. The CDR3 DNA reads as TGTGCCAGCAGTGACAGGGGGTACGAGCAGTACTTC.

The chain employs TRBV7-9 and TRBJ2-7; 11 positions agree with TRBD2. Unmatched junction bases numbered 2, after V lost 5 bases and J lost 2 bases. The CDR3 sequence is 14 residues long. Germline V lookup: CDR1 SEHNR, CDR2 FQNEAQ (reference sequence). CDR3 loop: CASSRLAGPYEQYF. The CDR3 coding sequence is TGTGCCAGCAGCCGACTAGCGGGACCCTACGAGCAGTACTTC.

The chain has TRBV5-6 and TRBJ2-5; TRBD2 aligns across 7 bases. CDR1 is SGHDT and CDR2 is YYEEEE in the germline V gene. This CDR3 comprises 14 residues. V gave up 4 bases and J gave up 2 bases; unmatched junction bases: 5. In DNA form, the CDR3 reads TGTGCCAGCAGCAGAGCGGGGTTTCAAGAGACCCAGTACTTC. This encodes CASSRAGFQETQYF.

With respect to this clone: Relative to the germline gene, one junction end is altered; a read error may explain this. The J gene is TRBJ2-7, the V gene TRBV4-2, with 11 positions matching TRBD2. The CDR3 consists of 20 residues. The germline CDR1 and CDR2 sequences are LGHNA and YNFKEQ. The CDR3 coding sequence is TGTGCCAGCAGTCAAGATCGGGCTAGCGGGGGGAACTCCAATCCCTACGAGCAGTACTTC. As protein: CASSQDRASGGNSNPYEQYF.

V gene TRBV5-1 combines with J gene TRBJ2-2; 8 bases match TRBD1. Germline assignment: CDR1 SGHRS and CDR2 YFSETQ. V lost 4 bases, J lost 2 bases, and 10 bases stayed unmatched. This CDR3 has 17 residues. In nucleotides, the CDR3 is TGCGCCAGCAGCCCATTTAACAGGGGGACAAACACCGGGGAGCTGTTTTTT. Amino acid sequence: CASSPFNRGTNTGELFF.

The CDR3 nucleotides are TGTGCCTGGGCCCCGGGACTAGCGGGAGGTTTCGCCAATGAGCAGTTCTTC. This translates into CAWAPGLAGGFANEQFF. J is TRBJ2-1 and V is TRBV30; 15 nucleotides line up with TRBD2. Germline CDR1 GTSNPN, CDR2 SVGIG (reference sequence). J lost 6 bases, V lost 5 bases, and 11 bases had no gene match. The CDR3 runs to 17 residues.

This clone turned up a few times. The CDR3 sequence: CSVGSSNQPQHF. The DNA for the CDR3 is TGCAGCGTTGGGAGTAGCAATCAGCCCCAGCATTTT. The chain joins TRBV29-1 to TRBJ1-5; D not certain. CDR1 and CDR2 (germline): SQVTM, ANQGSEA. This CDR3 has 12 amino acids. The V end was cut by 4 bases, the J end by 0 bases, with 4 bases between.

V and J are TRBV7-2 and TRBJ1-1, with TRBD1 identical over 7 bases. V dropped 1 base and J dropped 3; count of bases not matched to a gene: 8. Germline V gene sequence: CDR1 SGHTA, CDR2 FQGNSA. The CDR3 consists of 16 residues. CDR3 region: CASSLGRTGSHTEAFF. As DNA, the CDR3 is TGTGCCAGCAGCTTAGGGCGGACAGGCTCCCACACTGAAGCTTTCTTT.

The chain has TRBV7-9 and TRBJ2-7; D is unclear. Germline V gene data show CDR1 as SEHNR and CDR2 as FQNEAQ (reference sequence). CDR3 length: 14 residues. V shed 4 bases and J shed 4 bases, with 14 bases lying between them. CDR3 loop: CASSSERHLYEQYF. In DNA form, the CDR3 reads TGTGCCAGCAGCTCGGAACGACATCTATACGAGCAGTACTTC.

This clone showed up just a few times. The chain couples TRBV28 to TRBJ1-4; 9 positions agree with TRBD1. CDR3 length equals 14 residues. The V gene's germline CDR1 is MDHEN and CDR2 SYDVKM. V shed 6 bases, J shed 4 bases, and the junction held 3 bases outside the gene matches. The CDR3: CASRKTGGNEKLFF. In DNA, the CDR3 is TGTGCCAGCAGAAAGACAGGGGGTAATGAAAAACTGTTTTTT. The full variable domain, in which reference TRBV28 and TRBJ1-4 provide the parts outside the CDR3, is DVKVTQSSRYLVKRTGEKVFLECVQDMDHENMFWYRQDPGLGLRLIYFSYDVKMKEKGDIPEGYSVSREKKERFSLILESASTNQTSMYLCASRKTGGNEKLFFGSGTQLSVL.